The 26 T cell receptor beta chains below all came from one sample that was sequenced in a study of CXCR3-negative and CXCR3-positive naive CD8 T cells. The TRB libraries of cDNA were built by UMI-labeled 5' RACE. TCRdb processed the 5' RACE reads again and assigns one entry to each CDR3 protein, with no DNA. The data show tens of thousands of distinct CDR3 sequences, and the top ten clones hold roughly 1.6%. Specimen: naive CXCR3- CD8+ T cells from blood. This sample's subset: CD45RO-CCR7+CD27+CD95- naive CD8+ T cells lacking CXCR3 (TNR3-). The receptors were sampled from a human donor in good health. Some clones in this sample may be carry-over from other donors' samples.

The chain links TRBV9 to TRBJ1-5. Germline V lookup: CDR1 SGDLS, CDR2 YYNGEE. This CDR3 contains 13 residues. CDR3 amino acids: CASSAGSNQPQHF.

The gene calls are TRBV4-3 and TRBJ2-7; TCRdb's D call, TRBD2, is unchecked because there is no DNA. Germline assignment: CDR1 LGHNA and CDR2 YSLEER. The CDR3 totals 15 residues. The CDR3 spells CASSQASGGPYEQYF.

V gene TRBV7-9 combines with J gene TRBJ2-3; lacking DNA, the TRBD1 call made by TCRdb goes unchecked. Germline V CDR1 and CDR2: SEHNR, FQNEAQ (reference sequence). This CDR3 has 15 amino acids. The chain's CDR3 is CASSPWAGSTDTQYF.

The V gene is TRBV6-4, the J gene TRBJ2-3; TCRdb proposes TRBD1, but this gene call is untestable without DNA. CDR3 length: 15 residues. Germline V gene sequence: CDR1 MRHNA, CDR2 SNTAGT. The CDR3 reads CASSDDVGGTDTQYF.

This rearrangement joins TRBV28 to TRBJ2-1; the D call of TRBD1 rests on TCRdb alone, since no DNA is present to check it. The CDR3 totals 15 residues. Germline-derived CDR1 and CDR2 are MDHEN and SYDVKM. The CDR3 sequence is CASSPPGTEYNEQFF.

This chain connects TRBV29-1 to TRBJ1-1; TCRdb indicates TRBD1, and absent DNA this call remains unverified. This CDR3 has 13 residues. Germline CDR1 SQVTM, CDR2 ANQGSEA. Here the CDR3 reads CSVVVGAATEAFF.

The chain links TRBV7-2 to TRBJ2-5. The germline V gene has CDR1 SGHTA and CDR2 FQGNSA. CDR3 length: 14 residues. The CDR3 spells CASSSDGFQETQYF.

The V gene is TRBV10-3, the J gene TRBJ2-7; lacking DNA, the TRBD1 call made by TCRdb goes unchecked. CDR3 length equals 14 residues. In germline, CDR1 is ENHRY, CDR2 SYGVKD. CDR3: CAIMGQGSSYEQYF.

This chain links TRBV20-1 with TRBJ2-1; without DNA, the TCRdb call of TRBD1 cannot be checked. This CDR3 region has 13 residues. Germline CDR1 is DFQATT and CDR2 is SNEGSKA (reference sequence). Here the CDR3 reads CSGGTGDHNEQFF.

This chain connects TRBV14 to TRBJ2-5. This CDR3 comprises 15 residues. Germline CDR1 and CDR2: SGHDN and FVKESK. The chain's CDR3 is CASSQGPVDEETQYF.

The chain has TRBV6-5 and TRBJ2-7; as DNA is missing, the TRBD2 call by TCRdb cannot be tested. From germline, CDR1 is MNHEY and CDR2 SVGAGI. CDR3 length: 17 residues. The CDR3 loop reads CASSYSPLAGAGDEQYF.

The CDR3 sequence is CASSSPGNSRRVPYEQYF. The chain has TRBV13 and TRBJ2-7; the D gene TCRdb calls, TRBD1, cannot be checked with no DNA. CDR3 size: 18 residues. From germline, CDR1 is PRHDT and CDR2 FYEKMQ (reference sequence).

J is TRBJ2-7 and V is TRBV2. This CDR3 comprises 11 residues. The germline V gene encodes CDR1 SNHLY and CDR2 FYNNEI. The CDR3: CAILQSYEQYF.

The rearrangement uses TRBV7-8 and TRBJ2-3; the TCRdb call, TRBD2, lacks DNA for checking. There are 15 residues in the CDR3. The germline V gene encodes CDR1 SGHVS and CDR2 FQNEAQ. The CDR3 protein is CASSLYGGAADTQYF.

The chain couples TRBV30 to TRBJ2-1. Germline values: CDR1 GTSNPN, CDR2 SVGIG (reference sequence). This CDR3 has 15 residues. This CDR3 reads CAWSAVWTTYNEQFF. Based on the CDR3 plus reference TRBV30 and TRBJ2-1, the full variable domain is SQTIHQWPATLVQPVGSPLSLECTVEGTSNPNLYWYRQAAGRGLQLLFYSVGIGQISSEVPQNLSASRPQDRQFILSSKKLLLSDSGFYLCAWSAVWTTYNEQFFGPGTRLTVL.

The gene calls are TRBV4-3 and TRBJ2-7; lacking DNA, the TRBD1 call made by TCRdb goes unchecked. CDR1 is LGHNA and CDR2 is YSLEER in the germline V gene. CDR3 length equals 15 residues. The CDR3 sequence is CASSQDRAGIYEQYF.

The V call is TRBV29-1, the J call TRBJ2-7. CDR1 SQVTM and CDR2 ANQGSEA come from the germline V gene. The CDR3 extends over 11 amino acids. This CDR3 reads CSVQGDYEQYF.

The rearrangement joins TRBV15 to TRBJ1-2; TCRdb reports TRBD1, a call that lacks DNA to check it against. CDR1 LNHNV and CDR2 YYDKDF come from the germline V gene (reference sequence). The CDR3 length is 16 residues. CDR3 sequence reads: CATSPRGTRANYGYTF.

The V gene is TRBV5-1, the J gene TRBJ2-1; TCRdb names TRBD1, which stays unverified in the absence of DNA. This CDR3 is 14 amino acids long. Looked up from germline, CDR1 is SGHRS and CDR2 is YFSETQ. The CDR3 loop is CASSLAQGDGEQFF.

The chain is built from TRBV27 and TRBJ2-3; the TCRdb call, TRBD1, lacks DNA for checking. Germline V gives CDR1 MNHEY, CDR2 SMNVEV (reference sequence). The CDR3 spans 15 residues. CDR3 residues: CASSPQGASTDTQYF.

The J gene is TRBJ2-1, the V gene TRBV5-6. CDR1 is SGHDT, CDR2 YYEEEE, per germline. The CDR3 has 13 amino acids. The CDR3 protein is CASSRFLINEQFF. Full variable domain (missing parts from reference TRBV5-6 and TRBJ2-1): DAGVTQSPTHLIKTRGQQVTLRCSPKSGHDTVSWYQQALGQGPQFIFQYYEEEERQRGNFPDRFSGHQFPNYSSELNVNALLLGDSALYLCASSRFLINEQFFGPGTRLTVL.

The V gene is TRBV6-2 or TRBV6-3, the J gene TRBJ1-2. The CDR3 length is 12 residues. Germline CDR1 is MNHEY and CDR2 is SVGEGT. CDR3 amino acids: CATRRANYGYTF.

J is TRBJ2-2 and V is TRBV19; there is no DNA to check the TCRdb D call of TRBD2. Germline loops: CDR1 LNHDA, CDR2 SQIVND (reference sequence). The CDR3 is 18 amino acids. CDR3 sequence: CASSPAGRGTNTDGELFF.

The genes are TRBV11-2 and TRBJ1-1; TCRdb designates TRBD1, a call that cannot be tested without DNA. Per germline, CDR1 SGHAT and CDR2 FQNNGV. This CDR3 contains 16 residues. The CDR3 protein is CASSSEPGQPNTEAFF.

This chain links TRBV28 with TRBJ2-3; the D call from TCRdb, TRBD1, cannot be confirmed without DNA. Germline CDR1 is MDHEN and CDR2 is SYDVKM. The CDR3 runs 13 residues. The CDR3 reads CASSLRGIDTQYF.

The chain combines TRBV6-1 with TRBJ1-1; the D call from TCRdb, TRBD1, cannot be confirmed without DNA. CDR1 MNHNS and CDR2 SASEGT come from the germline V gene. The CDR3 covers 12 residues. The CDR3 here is CAATLGNTEAFF.